These 17 T cell receptor beta chains came from one sample sequenced in a study of OX40 agonist ivuxolimab in advanced cancers. Libraries were prepared by immunoSEQ multiplex PCR; TCRdb keeps only in-frame clonotypes and omits some of them. Found here are 100,000 or so clones, about 96% of them singletons; the top ten hold 2%. The sequencing here drew on CD4+ or CD8+ T cells sorted from blood, taken in a trial of the OX40 agonist ivuxolimab. All receptors derive from an adult with an advanced solid tumor such as melanoma, head and neck, liver or kidney cancer.

The V call is TRBV5-1, the J call TRBJ2-1; D unclear. The CDR3 spans 14 residues. V lost 0 bases to trimming and J lost 6 bases, with 10 bases between them. Per germline, CDR1 SGHRS and CDR2 YFSETQ. The CDR3 here is CASSLVGPVNEQFF. CDR3 nucleotide sequence: TGCGCCAGCAGCTTGGTTGGGCCAGTCAATGAGCAGTTCTTC.

The chain combines TRBV19 with TRBJ2-7; TRBD1 aligns across 7 bases. The V and J ends lost 6 bases and 3 bases, in that order; junction bases with no gene match: 2. The CDR3 is made up of 12 amino acids. Germline-derived CDR1 and CDR2 are LNHDA and SQIVND (reference sequence). CDR3 nucleotides: TGTGCCAGTAGCCAGGGGGACTACGAGCAGTACTTC. Translated: CASSQGDYEQYF.

The rearrangement links TRBV4-1 to TRBJ2-3; D is unclear. CDR3 size: 14 residues. Germline V gives CDR1 MGHRA, CDR2 YSYEKL. V lost 6 bases, J lost 4 bases, and 14 bases lay in between. CDR3 coding DNA: TGCGCCAGCAGGGTCCAAGAGGTGCCAGATACGCAGTATTTT. The encoded protein is CASRVQEVPDTQYF.

CDR3 in DNA: TGTGCCAGCAGCTTAGCGACGGGAACAGCGGGTACGCAGTATTTT. Translated, it gives CASSLATGTAGTQYF. J is TRBJ2-3 and V is TRBV7-9; D possibly corresponds to TRBD2 (6 bases). V was cut by 0 bases and J by 8 bases, with 15 bases left in between. Per germline, CDR1 SEHNR and CDR2 FQNEAQ (reference sequence). This CDR3 comprises 15 residues.

This chain joins TRBV28 and TRBJ1-5; D may be TRBD1 (5 bases). V was shortened by 5 bases and J by 3 bases, with 17 bases between the two germline ends. Germline V CDR1 and CDR2: MDHEN, SYDVKM. The CDR3 is made up of 16 amino acids. CDR3 residues: CASSPLLQVDNQPQHF. CDR3 coding DNA: TGTGCCAGCAGTCCCCTTTTACAGGTCGACAATCAGCCCCAGCATTTT.

The chain links TRBV28 to TRBJ1-1; 7 bases map to TRBD1. The CDR3 is made up of 17 amino acids. V gave up 5 bases and J gave up 0 bases; unmatched junction bases: 12. The V gene's germline CDR1 is MDHEN and CDR2 SYDVKM. The CDR3 coding sequence is TGTGCCAGCAGTCAGCGGGGGACAGCCACCCTGAACACTGAAGCTTTCTTT. It codes for CASSQRGTATLNTEAFF.

This sequence joins TRBV11-2 and TRBJ2-7, with TRBD1 matching 7 bases. The CDR3 is 14 residues long. J gave up 1 base and V 5 bases, and 5 bases lay outside the gene matches. Germline V CDR1 and CDR2: SGHAT, FQNNGV. CDR3 bases: TGTGCCAGCAGCCAAGGGACAGTTTCCTACGAGCAGTACTTC. Translation: CASSQGTVSYEQYF.

The rearrangement links TRBV7-9 to TRBJ2-1; 9 nucleotides line up with TRBD2. The CDR3 has 16 residues. Germline V gene lookup returns CDR1 SEHNR and CDR2 FQNEAQ (reference sequence). V dropped 5 bases and J dropped 2; count of bases not matched to a gene: 7. CDR3 sequence: CASSTLAGATYNEQFF. As DNA, the CDR3 is TGTGCCAGCAGCACACTAGCGGGCGCGACCTACAATGAGCAGTTCTTC.

This rearrangement joins TRBV19 to TRBJ1-1; TRBD1 aligns across 8 bases. The CDR3 is 15 amino acids. Trimming removed 2 bases from V and 0 bases from J; junction bases left unmatched: 2. Germline CDR1 reads LNHDA; CDR2 reads SQIVND (reference sequence). As DNA, the CDR3 is TGTGCCAGTAGTATAACAGGGGGGATGAACACTGAAGCTTTCTTT. Amino acids: CASSITGGMNTEAFF.

As to this clone: Other DNA sequences in the same sample also yield this CDR3. The CDR3 sequence: CASSLSGYEQYF. CDR3 bases: TGTGCCAGCAGCCTATCGGGGTACGAGCAGTACTTC. The rearrangement uses TRBV27 and TRBJ2-7; D is possibly TRBD2 (5 bases). Trimming removed 6 bases at V and 4 bases at J, with 10 bases between. The CDR3 is 12 residues long. The V gene's germline CDR1 is MNHEY and CDR2 SMNVEV (reference sequence).

V and J are TRBV5-4 and TRBJ1-1; 8 bases are a match to TRBD1. The CDR3 has 14 amino acids. J was trimmed by 6 bases and V by 4 bases; bases with no gene match: 8. Germline CDR1 and CDR2: SGHNT and YYREEE (reference sequence). The CDR3 nucleotides read TGTGCCAGCAGCACGGGACAGGTTTCAGCTGAAGCTTTCTTT. Encoded protein: CASSTGQVSAEAFF.

The rearrangement joins TRBV4-1 to TRBJ1-4, with D perhaps matching TRBD1 (5 bases). This CDR3 contains 17 residues. From germline, CDR1 is MGHRA and CDR2 YSYEKL. Between the trimmed V and J ends, which lost 4 bases and 0 bases, there was a span of 15 bases. CDR3 in amino acids: CASSPVQGPATNEKLFF. The CDR3 nucleotides are TGCGCCAGCAGCCCTGTGCAGGGACCTGCAACTAATGAAAAACTGTTTTTT.

As DNA, the CDR3 is TGTGCCATCAGTGAGAGGGAGGGCAAATTCCCCGGGGAGCTGTTTTTT. It is translated as CAISEREGKFPGELFF. The V gene is TRBV10-3, the J gene TRBJ2-2; 7 bases line up with TRBD2. The V gene's germline CDR1 is ENHRY and CDR2 SYGVKD. The CDR3 spans 16 residues. J gave up 6 bases and V 2 bases, and 9 bases lay outside the gene matches.

The gene calls are TRBV6-1 and TRBJ2-7, with 8 bases matching TRBD1. CDR3 size: 15 residues. Germline CDR1 reads MNHNS; CDR2 reads SASEGT. The junction had 17 bases not matched to a gene; V was cut back by 7 bases and J by 9 bases. The CDR3 is CASTTGQDNQLGQYF. The CDR3 DNA reads as TGTGCCAGCACTACGGGACAGGACAATCAGCTCGGGCAGTACTTC.

V gene TRBV5-1 combines with J gene TRBJ1-1, with D possibly being TRBD1 (5 bases). The CDR3 totals 14 residues. The V end lost 1 base, the J end lost 0 bases, and 7 bases lay between the germline ends. The germline CDR1 and CDR2 sequences are SGHRS and YFSETQ. The CDR3 region has the DNA TGCGCCAGCAGCTTGTTGGGGGTGAACACTGAAGCTTTCTTT. As protein: CASSLLGVNTEAFF.

As DNA, the CDR3 is TGTGCCAGCAGCTTAGGCGACAGGGTGAGCAATCAGCCCCAGCATTTT. Its translation is CASSLGDRVSNQPQHF. V is TRBV7-6 and J is TRBJ1-5; 7 bases agree with TRBD1. Losses at the gene ends were 1 base for V and 1 base for J; bases not matched to a gene: 4. Germline V gives CDR1 SGHVS, CDR2 FNYEAQ. This CDR3 is 16 amino acids long. The full variable domain, its missing parts supplied by reference TRBV7-6 and TRBJ1-5, is GAGVSQSPRYKVTKRGQDVALRCDPISGHVSLYWYRQALGQGPEFLTYFNYEAQQDKSGLPNDRFSAERPEGSISTLTIQRTEQRDSAMYRCASSLGDRVSNQPQHFGDGTRLSIL.

This chain joins TRBV9 and TRBJ2-5, with 12 bases fitting TRBD2. The V gene's germline CDR1 is SGDLS and CDR2 YYNGEE. This CDR3 spans 15 amino acids. V was clipped by 3 bases and J by 4 bases; unmatched bases: 4. This CDR3 is CASSGPSGRGETQYF. Here the CDR3 DNA reads TGTGCCAGCAGCGGCCCTAGCGGGAGGGGAGAGACCCAGTACTTC.